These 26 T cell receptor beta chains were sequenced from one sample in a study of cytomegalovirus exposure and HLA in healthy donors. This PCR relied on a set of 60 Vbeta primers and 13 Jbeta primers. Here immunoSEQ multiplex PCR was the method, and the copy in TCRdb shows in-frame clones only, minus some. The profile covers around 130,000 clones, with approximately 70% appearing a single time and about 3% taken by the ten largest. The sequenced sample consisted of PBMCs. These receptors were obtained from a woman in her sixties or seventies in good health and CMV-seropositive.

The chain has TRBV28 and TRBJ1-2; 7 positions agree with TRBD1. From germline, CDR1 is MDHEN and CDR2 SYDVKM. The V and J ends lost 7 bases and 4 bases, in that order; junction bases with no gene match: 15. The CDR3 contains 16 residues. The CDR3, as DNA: TGTGCCAGCACCCCTTATCCGGACAGGCGTTCCTATGGCTACACCTTC. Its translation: CASTPYPDRRSYGYTF.

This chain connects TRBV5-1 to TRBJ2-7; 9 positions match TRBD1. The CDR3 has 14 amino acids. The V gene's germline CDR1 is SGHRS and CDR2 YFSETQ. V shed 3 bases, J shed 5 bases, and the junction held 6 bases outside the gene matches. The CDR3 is CASSYGQGKNEQYF. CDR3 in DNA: TGCGCCAGCAGCTACGGACAGGGGAAGAACGAGCAGTACTTC.

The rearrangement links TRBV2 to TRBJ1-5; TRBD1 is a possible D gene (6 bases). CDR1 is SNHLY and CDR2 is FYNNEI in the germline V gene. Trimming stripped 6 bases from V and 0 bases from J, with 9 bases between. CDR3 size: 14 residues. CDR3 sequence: CASRDSYSNQPQHF. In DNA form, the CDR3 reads TGTGCCAGCAGGGACAGCTATAGCAATCAGCCCCAGCATTTT.

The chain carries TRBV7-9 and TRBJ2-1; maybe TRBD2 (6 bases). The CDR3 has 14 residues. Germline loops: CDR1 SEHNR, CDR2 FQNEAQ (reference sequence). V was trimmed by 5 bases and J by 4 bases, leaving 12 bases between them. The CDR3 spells CASSPDGGYNEQFF. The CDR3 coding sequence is TGTGCCAGCAGCCCCGATGGGGGGTACAATGAGCAGTTCTTC.

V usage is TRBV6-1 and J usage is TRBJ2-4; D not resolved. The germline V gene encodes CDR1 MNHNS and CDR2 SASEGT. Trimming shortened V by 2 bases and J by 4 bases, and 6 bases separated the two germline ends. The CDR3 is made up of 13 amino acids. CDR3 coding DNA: TGTGCCAGCAGTGAATTCGGTAAAAACATTCAGTACTTC. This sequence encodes CASSEFGKNIQYF.

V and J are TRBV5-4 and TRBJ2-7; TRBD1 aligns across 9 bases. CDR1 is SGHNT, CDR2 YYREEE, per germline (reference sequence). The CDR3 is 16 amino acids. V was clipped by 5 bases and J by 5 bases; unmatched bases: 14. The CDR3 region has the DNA TGTGCCAGCAGGGGTGGGGGTGGGACAGGGTCGAACGAGCAGTACTTC. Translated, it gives CASRGGGGTGSNEQYF. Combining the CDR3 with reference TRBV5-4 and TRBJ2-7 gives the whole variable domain ETGVTQSPTHLIKTRGQQVTLRCSSQSGHNTVSWYQQALGQGPQFIFQYYREEENGRGNFPPRFSGLQFPNYSSELNVNALELDDSALYLCASRGGGGTGSNEQYFGPGTRLTVT.

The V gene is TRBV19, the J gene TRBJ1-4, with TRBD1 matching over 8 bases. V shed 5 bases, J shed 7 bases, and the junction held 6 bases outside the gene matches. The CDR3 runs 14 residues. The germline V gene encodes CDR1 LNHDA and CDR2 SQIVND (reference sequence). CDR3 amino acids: CASSAGGTVEKLFF. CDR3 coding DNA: TGTGCCAGTAGTGCAGGGGGCACGGTTGAAAAACTGTTTTTT.

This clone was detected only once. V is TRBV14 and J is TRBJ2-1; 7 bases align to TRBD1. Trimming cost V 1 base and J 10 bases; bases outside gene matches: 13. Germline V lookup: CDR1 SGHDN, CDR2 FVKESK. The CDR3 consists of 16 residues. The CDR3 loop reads CASSQGDRSSLREQFF. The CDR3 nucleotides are TGTGCCAGCAGCCAAGGGGACAGATCCTCCCTTAGGGAGCAGTTCTTC.

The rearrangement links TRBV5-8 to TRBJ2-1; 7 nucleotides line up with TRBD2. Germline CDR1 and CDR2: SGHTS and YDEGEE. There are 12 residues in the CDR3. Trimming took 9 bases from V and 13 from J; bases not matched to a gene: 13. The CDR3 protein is CATILPGGGQFF. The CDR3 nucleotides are TGTGCCACCATACTTCCGGGCGGGGGACAGTTCTTC.

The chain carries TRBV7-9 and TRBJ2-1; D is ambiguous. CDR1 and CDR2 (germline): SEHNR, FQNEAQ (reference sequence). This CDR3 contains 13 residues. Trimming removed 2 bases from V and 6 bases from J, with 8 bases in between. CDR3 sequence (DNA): TGTGCCAGCAGCTTATTGAGGAGCAATGAGCAGTTCTTC. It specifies CASSLLRSNEQFF.

CDR3 sequence (DNA): TGTGCCAGCAGTTTAGGGAGTAGATCCTACGAGCAGTACTTC. This codes for CASSLGSRSYEQYF. V usage is TRBV27 and J usage is TRBJ2-7; D might be TRBD2 (5 bases). Per germline, CDR1 MNHEY and CDR2 SMNVEV (reference sequence). Trimming took off 2 bases at V and 1 base at J, with 9 bases between the two ends. The CDR3 is 14 amino acids.

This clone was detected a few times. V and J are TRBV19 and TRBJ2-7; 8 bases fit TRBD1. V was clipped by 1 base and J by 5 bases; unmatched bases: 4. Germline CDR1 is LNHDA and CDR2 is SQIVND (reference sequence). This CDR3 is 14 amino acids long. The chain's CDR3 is CASSIGTGTHEQYF. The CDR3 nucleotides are TGTGCCAGTAGTATAGGGACAGGGACCCACGAGCAGTACTTC.

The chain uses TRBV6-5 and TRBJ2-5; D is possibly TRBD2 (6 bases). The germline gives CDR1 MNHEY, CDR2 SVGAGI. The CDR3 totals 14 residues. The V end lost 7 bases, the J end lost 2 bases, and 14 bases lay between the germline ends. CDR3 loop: CASNLGGGQETQYF. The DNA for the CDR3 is TGTGCCAGCAACTTAGGTGGAGGGCAAGAGACCCAGTACTTC.

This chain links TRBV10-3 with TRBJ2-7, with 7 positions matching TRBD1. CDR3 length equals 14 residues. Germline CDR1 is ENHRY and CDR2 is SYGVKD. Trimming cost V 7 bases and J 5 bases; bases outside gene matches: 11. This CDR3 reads CAIKAATGTNEQYF. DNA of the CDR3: TGTGCCATCAAGGCCGCGACAGGGACCAACGAGCAGTACTTC.

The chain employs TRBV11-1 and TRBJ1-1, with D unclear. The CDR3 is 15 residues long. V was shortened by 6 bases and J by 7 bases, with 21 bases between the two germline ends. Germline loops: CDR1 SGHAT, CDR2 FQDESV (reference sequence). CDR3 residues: CASSQPLTLGSEAFF. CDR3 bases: TGTGCCAGCAGTCAGCCTCTGACCCTGGGGAGTGAAGCTTTCTTT.

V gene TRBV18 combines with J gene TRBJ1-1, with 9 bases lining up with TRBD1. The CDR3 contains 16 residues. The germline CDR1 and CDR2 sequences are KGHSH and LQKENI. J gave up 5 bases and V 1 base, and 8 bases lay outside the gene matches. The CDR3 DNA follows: TGTGCCAGCTCACCACGAGGACAGGGGAGGGGTACTGAAGCTTTCTTT. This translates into CASSPRGQGRGTEAFF.

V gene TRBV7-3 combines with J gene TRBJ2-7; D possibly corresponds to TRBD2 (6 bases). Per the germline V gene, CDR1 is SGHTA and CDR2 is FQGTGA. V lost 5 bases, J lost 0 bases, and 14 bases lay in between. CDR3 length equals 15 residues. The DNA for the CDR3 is TGTGCCAGCAGCATTACTAACGGGGGCTCCTACGAGCAGTACTTC. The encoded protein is CASSITNGGSYEQYF. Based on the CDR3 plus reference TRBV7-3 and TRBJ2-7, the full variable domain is GAGVSQTPSNKVTEKGKYVELRCDPISGHTALYWYRQSLGQGPEFLIYFQGTGAADDSGLPNDRFFAVRPEGSVSTLKIQRTERGDSAVYLCASSITNGGSYEQYFGPGTRLTVT.

The CDR3 coding sequence is TGTGCCAGCAGGGACGGAGCGGGCTCCTACGAGCAGTACTTC. It specifies CASRDGAGSYEQYF. This chain connects TRBV19 to TRBJ2-7, with D possibly being TRBD2 (6 bases). The CDR3 extends over 14 amino acids. Per the germline V gene, CDR1 is LNHDA and CDR2 is SQIVND (reference sequence). V lost 9 bases to trimming and J lost 0 bases, with 15 bases between them.

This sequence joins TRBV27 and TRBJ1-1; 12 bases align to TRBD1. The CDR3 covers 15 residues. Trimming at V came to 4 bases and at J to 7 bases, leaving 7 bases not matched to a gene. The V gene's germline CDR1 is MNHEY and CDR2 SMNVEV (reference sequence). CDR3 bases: TGTGCCAGCAGTTCAACCGGGACAGGGGGCATTGAAGCTTTCTTT. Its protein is CASSSTGTGGIEAFF.

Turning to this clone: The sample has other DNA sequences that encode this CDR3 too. This CDR3 reads CASSLRGNQPQHF. CDR3 coding DNA: TGTGCCAGCAGCTTACGGGGAAATCAGCCCCAGCATTTT. The chain employs TRBV7-2 and TRBJ1-5; unclear D gene. The CDR3 contains 13 residues. Germline V gene sequence: CDR1 SGHTA, CDR2 FQGNSA. V was cut by 2 bases and J by 4 bases, with 6 bases left in between.

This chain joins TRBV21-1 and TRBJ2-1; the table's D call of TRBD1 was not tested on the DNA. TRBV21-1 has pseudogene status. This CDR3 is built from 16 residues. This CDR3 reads CASSKVSGQAHNEQFF. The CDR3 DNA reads TGTGCCAGCAGCAAAGTTTCGGGACAGGCCCACAATGAGCAGTTCTTC.

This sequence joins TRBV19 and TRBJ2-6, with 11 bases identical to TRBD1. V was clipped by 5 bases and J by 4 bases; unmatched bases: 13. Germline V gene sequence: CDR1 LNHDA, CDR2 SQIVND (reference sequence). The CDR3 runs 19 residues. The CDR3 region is CASSSYADRGLLGANVLTF. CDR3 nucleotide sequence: TGTGCCAGTAGTTCCTACGCGGACAGGGGGCTGTTAGGGGCCAACGTCCTGACTTTC.

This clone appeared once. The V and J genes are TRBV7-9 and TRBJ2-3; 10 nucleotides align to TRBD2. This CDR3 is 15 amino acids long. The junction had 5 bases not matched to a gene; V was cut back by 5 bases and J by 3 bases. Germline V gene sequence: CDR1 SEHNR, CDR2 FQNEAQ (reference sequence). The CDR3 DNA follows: TGTGCCAGCAGCGGAGGGGGACTAGCGACAGATACGCAGTATTTT. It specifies CASSGGGLATDTQYF.

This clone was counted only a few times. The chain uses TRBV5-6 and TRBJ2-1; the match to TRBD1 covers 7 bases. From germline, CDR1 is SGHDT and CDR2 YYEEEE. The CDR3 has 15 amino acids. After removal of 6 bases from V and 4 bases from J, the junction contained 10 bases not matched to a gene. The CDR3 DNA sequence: TGTGCCAGCATGTTTGGGACAGTCAAATACAATGAGCAGTTCTTC. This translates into CASMFGTVKYNEQFF.

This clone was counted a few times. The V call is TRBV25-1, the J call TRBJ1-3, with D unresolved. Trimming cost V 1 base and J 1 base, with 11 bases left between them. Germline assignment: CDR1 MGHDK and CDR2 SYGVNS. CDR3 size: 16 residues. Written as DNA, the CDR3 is TGTGCCAGCAGTGAATTAGGCGGGATTTCTGGAAACACCATATATTTT. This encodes CASSELGGISGNTIYF.

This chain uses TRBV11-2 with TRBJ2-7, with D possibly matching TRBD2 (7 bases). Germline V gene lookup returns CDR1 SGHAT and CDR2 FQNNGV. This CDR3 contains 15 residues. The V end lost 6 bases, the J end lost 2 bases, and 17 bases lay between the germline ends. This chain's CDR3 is CASSPRAGGPYEQYF. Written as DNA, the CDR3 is TGTGCCAGCAGTCCCCGGGCCGGGGGGCCCTACGAGCAGTACTTC.